Shown below are 13 T cell receptor beta chains from a single sample sequenced in a study of CD4 T cells in relation to SARS-CoV-2 and coronaviruses (dated by TCRdb to 2020 to 2022). Library generation was performed with the immunoSEQ multiplex PCR assay. TCRdb limited this immuneACCESS table to in-frame rearrangements with V and J called. A share of clones is missing; checked studies link under half to unresolved V genes, and the rest is unexplained. This sample is represented by tens of thousands of clones; roughly 88% of them were singletons. Jointly, the top ten make up 9.2% of the sample. The sequencing input was memory CD4+ T cells from PBMCs. The cell subset or site label on this specimen signifies: memory (non-naive) CD4+ T cells. These receptors were collected from an adult with COVID-19.

The chain combines TRBV7-9 with TRBJ2-4; TRBD1 might be the D (6 bases). From germline, CDR1 is SEHNR and CDR2 FQNEAQ (reference sequence). V was cut by 5 bases and J by 4 bases, with 15 bases left in between. The CDR3 extends over 15 amino acids. CDR3 DNA sequence: TGTGCCAGCAGCCCAGGGGAGAGGGGAAAAAACATTCAGTACTTC. Protein sequence: CASSPGERGKNIQYF.

The rearrangement joins TRBV24-1 to TRBJ2-7, with 7 bases that match TRBD1. After removal of 7 bases from V and 6 bases from J, the junction contained 11 bases not matched to a gene. Per germline, CDR1 KGHDR and CDR2 SFDVKD. This CDR3 contains 14 residues. Here the CDR3 reads CATSPGTAATEQYF. As DNA, the CDR3 is TGTGCCACCAGCCCTGGGACAGCCGCTACCGAGCAGTACTTC.

This clone was seen more than once but under ten times. CDR3 DNA sequence: TGTGCCAGCAGCCTACCGGGGGGACCCCAGTACTTC. Translating it yields CASSLPGGPQYF. This chain connects TRBV9 to TRBJ2-5, with 7 nucleotides matching TRBD2. Per germline, CDR1 SGDLS and CDR2 YYNGEE. This CDR3 is 12 amino acids long. The V and J ends lost 4 bases and 9 bases, in that order; junction bases with no gene match: 6.

The DNA for the CDR3 is TGTGCCAGTACACTAGCGGGGGCGAACAATGAGCAGTTCTTC. It yields the protein CASTLAGANNEQFF. The chain is built from TRBV4-2 and TRBJ2-1, with 11 nucleotides matching TRBD2. The CDR3 has 14 amino acids. CDR1 and CDR2 from the germline V gene are LGHNA and YNFKEQ. The V segment lost 9 bases and the J segment 5 bases; nucleotides outside the gene matches: 6.

The genes are TRBV2 and TRBJ2-1; TRBD2 matches at 8 bases. V dropped 6 bases and J dropped 1; count of bases not matched to a gene: 5. The CDR3 loop spans 15 amino acids. Germline V lookup: CDR1 SNHLY, CDR2 FYNNEI. The CDR3 DNA reads TGTGCCAGCAGCCCCAGCGGGGGATCCTACAATGAGCAGTTCTTC. Translating it yields CASSPSGGSYNEQFF.

The gene calls are TRBV9 and TRBJ2-2; 7 bases are a match to TRBD1. Germline V CDR1 and CDR2: SGDLS, YYNGEE. With 3 bases clipped from V and 5 bases from J, the junction kept 7 bases outside the gene matches. This CDR3 comprises 15 residues. The CDR3 here is CASSDRGLGTGELFF. DNA for the CDR3: TGTGCCAGCAGCGACAGGGGTTTGGGGACCGGGGAGCTGTTTTTT.

This clone is large in the sample. The CDR3 loop is CASTRPVPGDGYTF. The CDR3 DNA is TGTGCCAGCACCCGCCCGGTCCCAGGGGACGGCTACACCTTC. The chain links TRBV2 to TRBJ1-2, with a tentative D call TRBD1 (6 bases). Per germline, CDR1 SNHLY and CDR2 FYNNEI. The CDR3 is made up of 14 amino acids. Trimming left V 7 bases short and J 8 bases short, with 20 bases between.

This chain links TRBV28 with TRBJ1-4; 11 bases align to TRBD1. With V trimmed by 5 bases and J by 5 bases, 1 base remained unmatched. The germline V gene has CDR1 MDHEN and CDR2 SYDVKM. The CDR3 consists of 14 residues. CDR3 protein: CASSGTGGNEKLFF. The CDR3 region has the DNA TGTGCCAGCAGTGGGACAGGGGGAAATGAAAAACTGTTTTTT.

The chain recombines TRBV3-1 (or the pseudogene TRBV3-2) with TRBJ1-3, with D hard to call. V shed 2 bases and J shed 1 base, with 6 bases lying between them. Germline CDR1 LGHDT, CDR2 YNNKEL (reference sequence). CDR3 size: 14 residues. The CDR3 protein is CASSQRTSGNTIYF. CDR3 nucleotides: TGTGCCAGCAGCCAAAGAACTTCTGGAAACACCATATATTTT.

This clone was recorded only once. The chain combines TRBV6-1 with TRBJ1-6, with D unresolved. Germline V gene sequence: CDR1 MNHNS, CDR2 SASEGT. V dropped 2 bases and J dropped 4 bases, with 9 bases sitting between them. The CDR3 totals 15 residues. As DNA, the CDR3 is TGTGCCAGCAGTGAATGGTCAGCGTATAATTCACCCCTCCACTTT. Encoded protein: CASSEWSAYNSPLHF.

The rearrangement joins TRBV12-3 or TRBV12-4 to TRBJ2-2; D remains ambiguous. V was trimmed by 6 bases and J by 5 bases, leaving 10 bases between them. CDR3 length equals 13 residues. CDR3 nucleotide sequence: TGTGCCAGCAGACCTACAGAAACCGGGGAGCTGTTTTTT. This codes for CASRPTETGELFF.

The chain combines TRBV14 with TRBJ1-2; tentative D call: TRBD1 (6 bases). V lost 0 bases and J 5 bases, leaving 10 bases between the germline ends. CDR1 is SGHDN, CDR2 FVKESK, per germline. This CDR3 contains 14 residues. The CDR3 loop is CASSQDRGRYGYTF. CDR3 bases: TGTGCCAGCAGCCAAGACAGGGGACGGTATGGCTACACCTTC.

V usage is TRBV5-8 and J usage is TRBJ1-1, with D possibly matching TRBD1 (6 bases). This CDR3 spans 15 amino acids. CDR1 and CDR2 from the germline V gene are SGHTS and YDEGEE. Trimming took off 7 bases at V and 1 base at J, with 17 bases between the two ends. Written as DNA, the CDR3 is TGTGCCAGCGCGAGGGGGGGGTTGTGGAACACTGAAGCTTTCTTT. Encoded protein: CASARGGLWNTEAFF. Based on the CDR3 plus reference TRBV5-8 and TRBJ1-1, the full variable domain is EAGVTQSPTHLIKTRGQQATLRCSPISGHTSVYWYQQALGLGLQFLLWYDEGEERNRGNFPPRFSGRQFPNYSSELNVNALELEDSALYLCASARGGLWNTEAFFGQGTRLTVV.